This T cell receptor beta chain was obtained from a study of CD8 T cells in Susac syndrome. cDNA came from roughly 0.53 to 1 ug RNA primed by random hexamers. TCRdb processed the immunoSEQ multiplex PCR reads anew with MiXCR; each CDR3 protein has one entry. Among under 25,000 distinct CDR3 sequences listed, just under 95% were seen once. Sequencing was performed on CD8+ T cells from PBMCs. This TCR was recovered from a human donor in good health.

Written as DNA, the CDR3 is TGTGCCAGCAGTTCCGGACTAGCGGGGGGCGACGACTCCTACAATGAGCAGTTCTTC. Its translation is CASSSGLAGGDDSYNEQFF. The chain recombines TRBV12-3 or TRBV12-4 with TRBJ2-1, with 14 bases fitting TRBD2. V gave up 4 bases and J gave up 0 bases; unmatched junction bases: 8. The CDR3 has 19 amino acids.